This T cell receptor (beta chain) emerged from a study of T-cell memory formation after mild COVID-19. TCRdb fed the 5' RACE reads into MiXCR, producing one record per CDR3 protein. The repertoire holds 350,000 to 500,000 distinct CDR3 sequences, over 15% seen once, with under 25% in the top ten. This clonotype was detected many times. The germline V gene has CDR1 MNHEY and CDR2 SVGEGT. The CDR3 spans 12 residues. V lost 6 bases, J lost 9 bases, and 12 bases lay in between. The sample was PBMCs or a T cell subset sorted from them (not recorded which). This sequence joins TRBV6-2 or TRBV6-3 and TRBJ1-5; D not certain. This sequence was found in a man between 18 and 35 years old who had mild COVID-19 (a few samples of this study predate the infection). Cell type and time point are not known. CDR3 residues: CASSLFGRPQHF. As DNA, the CDR3 is TGTGCCAGCAGCCTCTTCGGTCGGCCCCAGCATTTT.